This T cell receptor (beta chain) was observed in a study of T cell changes during pregnancy in multiple sclerosis. This table comes from immunoSEQ multiplex PCR, and its TCRdb copy is limited to in-frame clones, with some not included. The repertoire has roughly 110,000 clones, around 93% of them found once; the top ten carry over 0.65%. The table lists this clone with a count of one. CDR1 is MNHEY, CDR2 SMNVEV, per germline (reference sequence). V was trimmed by 5 bases and J by 0 bases, leaving 11 bases between them. The CDR3 has 15 residues. This chain joins TRBV27 and TRBJ2-1, with D possibly TRBD1 on 6 matching bases. This TCR derives from a female donor in good health, enrolled as a control in a pregnancy study. The input for sequencing was peripheral blood, taken in the third trimester of pregnancy. CDR3 DNA: TGTGCCAGCAGTGCAACAGGGAGCTCCTACAATGAGCAGTTCTTC. As protein: CASSATGSSYNEQFF.